This TCR beta chain was sequenced during a study of early T cells in non-severe SARS-CoV-2 infection. On the study more broadly: Bulk RNA isolated from unsorted whole blood underwent sequencing; chains were not paired.

Tagging with unique molecular identifiers was applied to individual cDNA molecules. TCRdb ran MiXCR on the 5' RACE reads and lists one entry per CDR3 protein. The sample lists tens of thousands of distinct CDR3 sequences, approximately 5% occurring once. Findings of the study overall: VDJdb matching skewed toward anti-spike CD8 responses, missing private and CD4 specificities.

This clonotype was seen ten or more times. As yet, its antigen is unknown. V dropped 5 bases and J dropped 6 bases, with 11 bases sitting between them. The CDR3 sequence is 14 residues long. The V gene's germline CDR1 is MNHEY and CDR2 SVGAGI. The chain employs TRBV6-5 and TRBJ1-6, with D tentatively TRBD1 (5 bases). Specimen: whole blood. The receptor was isolated from an adult who was a healthcare worker with PCR-confirmed SARS-CoV-2 infection or an uninfected control (not recorded which). The CDR3 protein is CASSIRGGNSPLHF. CDR3 DNA sequence: TGTGCCAGCAGTATCCGGGGCGGTAATTCACCCCTCCACTTT.